The clone carrying this T cell receptor beta chain was counted only a few times. The antigen is unknown. V lost 3 bases to trimming and J lost 1 base, with 11 bases between them. CDR1 and CDR2 (germline): SGHVS, FNYEAQ. The CDR3 runs 15 residues. The sample comes from a study of T cells after yellow fever vaccination. Study-wide findings and caveats: Some clonotypes, a small share, were shared between CD4 and CD8 compartments. Booster samples showed a return of most primary-vaccination clones (around 96% CD4, approximately 88% CD8). The bulk population could contribute abundant contaminating clonotypes to FACS-sorted repertoires.

A 5'RACE template-switching step, the method used to make TCR cDNA, added a universal primer site and UMIs. In TCRdb, the 5' RACE reads were re-called with MiXCR into one record per CDR3 protein. This table has 100,000 to 150,000 distinct CDR3 sequences, about 8.2% appearing once. This TCR was sampled from a man between 18 and 35 years old who received the YFV17D yellow fever vaccine. The chain employs TRBV7-6 and TRBJ2-3; the D gene could be TRBD1 or TRBD2 (5 bases each). The sequences come from CD8+ T cells sorted from PBMCs, collected on the day of the yellow fever booster vaccination. In DNA form, the CDR3 reads TGTGCCAGCAGCTTTCGGGGCGCGGGCACAGATACGCAGTATTTT. Residues: CASSFRGAGTDTQYF.